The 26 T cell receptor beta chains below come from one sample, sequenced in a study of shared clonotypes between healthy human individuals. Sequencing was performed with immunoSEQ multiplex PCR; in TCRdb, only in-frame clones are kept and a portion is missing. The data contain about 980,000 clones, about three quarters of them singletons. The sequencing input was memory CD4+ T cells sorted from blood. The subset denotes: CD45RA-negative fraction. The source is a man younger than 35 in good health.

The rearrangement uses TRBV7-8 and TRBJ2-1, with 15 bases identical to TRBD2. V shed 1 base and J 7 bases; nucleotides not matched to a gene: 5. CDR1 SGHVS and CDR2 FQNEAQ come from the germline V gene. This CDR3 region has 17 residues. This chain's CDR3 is CASSLVGTSGRRNEQFF. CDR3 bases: TGTGCCAGCAGCTTAGTAGGGACTAGCGGGAGGCGGAATGAGCAGTTCTTC.

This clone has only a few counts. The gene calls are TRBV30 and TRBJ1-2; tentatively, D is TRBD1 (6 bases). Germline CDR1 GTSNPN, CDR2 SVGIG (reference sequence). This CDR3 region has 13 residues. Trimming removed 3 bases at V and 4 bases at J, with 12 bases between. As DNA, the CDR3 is TGTGCCTGGAGGGGAACAGGGCGCTATGGCTACACCTTC. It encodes CAWRGTGRYGYTF.

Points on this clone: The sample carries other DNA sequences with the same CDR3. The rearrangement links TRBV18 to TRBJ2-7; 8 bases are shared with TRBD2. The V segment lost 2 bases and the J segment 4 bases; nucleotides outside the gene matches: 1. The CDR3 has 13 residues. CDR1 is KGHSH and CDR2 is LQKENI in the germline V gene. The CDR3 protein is CASSPASGYEQYF. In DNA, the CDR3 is TGTGCCAGCTCACCAGCTAGCGGGTACGAGCAGTACTTC.

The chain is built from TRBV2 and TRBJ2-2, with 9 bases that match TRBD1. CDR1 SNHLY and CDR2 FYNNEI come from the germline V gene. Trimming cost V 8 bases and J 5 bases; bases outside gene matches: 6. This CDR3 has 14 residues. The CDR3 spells CASAEQGATGELFF. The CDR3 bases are TGTGCCAGCGCGGAACAGGGGGCGACCGGGGAGCTGTTTTTT. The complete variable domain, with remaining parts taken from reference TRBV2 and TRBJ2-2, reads EPEVTQTPSHQVTQMGQEVILRCVPISNHLYFYWYRQILGQKVEFLVSFYNNEISEKSEIFDDQFSVERPDGSNFTLKIRSTKLEDSAMYFCASAEQGATGELFFGEGSRLTVL.

CDR3: CASSLQGTGDEKLFF. The CDR3 nucleotides read TGTGCCAGCAGCCTCCAGGGGACAGGCGATGAAAAACTGTTTTTT. The chain employs TRBV5-5 and TRBJ1-4; the match to TRBD1 covers 8 bases. V trimming: 4 bases; J trimming: 6 bases; junction bases outside the gene matches: 8. Germline lookup yields CDR1 SGHKS and CDR2 YYEKEE (reference sequence). The CDR3 runs 15 residues.

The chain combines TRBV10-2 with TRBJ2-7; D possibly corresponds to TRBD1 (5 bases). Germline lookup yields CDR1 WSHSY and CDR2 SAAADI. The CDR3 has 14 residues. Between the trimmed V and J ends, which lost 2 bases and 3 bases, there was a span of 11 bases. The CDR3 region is CASSEAGFYYEQYF. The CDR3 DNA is TGCGCCAGCAGTGAGGCAGGGTTCTACTACGAGCAGTACTTC.

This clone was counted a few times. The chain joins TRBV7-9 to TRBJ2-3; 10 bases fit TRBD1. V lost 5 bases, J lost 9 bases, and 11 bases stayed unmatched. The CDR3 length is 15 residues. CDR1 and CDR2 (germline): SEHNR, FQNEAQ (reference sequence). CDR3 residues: CASSGRTGGTGTQYF. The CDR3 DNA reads TGTGCCAGCAGCGGGAGGACAGGGGGGACAGGCACGCAGTATTTT.

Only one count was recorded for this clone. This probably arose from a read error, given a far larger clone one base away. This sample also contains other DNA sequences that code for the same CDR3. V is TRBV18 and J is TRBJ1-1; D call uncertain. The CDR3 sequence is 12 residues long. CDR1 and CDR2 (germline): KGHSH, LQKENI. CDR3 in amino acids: CASSPLRTEAFF. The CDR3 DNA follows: TGTGCCAGCTCGCCACTTCGCACTGAAGCTTTCTTT.

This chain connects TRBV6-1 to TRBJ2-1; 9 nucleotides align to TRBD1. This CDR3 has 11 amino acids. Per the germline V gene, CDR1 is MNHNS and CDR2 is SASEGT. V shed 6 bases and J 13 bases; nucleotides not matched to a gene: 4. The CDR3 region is CASRQGASQFF. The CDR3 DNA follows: TGTGCCAGCAGACAGGGGGCGAGTCAGTTCTTC.

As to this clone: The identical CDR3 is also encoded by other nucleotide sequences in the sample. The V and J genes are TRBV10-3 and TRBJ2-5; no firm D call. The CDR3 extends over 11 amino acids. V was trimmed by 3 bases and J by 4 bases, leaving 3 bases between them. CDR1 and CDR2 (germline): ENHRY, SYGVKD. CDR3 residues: CAISELETQYF. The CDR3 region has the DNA TGTGCCATCAGTGAATTAGAGACCCAGTACTTC.

CDR3 sequence reads: CASSPSQGSQPQHF. CDR3 coding DNA: TGTGCCAGCTCGCCTAGCCAGGGGAGTCAGCCCCAGCATTTT. J is TRBJ1-5 and V is TRBV18; D possibly corresponds to TRBD1 (6 bases). V was cut by 6 bases and J by 6 bases, with 15 bases left in between. CDR3 length: 14 residues. The germline V gene has CDR1 KGHSH and CDR2 LQKENI. The whole variable domain, remainder taken from reference TRBV18 and TRBJ1-5, is NAGVMQNPRHLVRRRGQEARLRCSPMKGHSHVYWYRQLPEEGLKFMVYLQKENIIDESGMPKERFSAEFPKEGPSILRIQQVVRGDSAAYFCASSPSQGSQPQHFGDGTRLSIL.

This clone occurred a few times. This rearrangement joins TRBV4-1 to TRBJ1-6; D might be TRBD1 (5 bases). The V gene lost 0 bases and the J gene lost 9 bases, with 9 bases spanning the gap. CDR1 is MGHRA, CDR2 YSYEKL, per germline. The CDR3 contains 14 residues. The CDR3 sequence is CASSQDRVVSPLHF. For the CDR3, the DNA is TGCGCCAGCAGCCAAGACAGGGTAGTTTCACCCCTCCACTTT.

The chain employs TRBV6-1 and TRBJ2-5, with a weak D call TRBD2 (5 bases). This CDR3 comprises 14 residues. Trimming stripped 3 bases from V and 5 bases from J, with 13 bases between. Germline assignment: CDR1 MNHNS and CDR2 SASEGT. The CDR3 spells CASSDSGIVETQYF. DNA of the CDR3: TGTGCCAGCAGTGATTCGGGGATTGTGGAGACCCAGTACTTC.

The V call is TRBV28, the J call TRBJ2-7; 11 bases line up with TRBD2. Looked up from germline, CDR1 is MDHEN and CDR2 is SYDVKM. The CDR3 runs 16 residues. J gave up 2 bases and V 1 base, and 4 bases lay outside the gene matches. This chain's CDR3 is CASSLSLAGGTYEQYF. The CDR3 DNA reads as TGTGCCAGCAGTTTATCCCTAGCGGGAGGCACCTACGAGCAGTACTTC.

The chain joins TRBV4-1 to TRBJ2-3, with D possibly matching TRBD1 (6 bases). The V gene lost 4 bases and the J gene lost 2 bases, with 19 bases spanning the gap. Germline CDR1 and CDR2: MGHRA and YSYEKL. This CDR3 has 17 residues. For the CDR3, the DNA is TGCGCCAGCAGCCTTAGGAGTGCCAGGGGAGCCACAGATACGCAGTATTTT. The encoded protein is CASSLRSARGATDTQYF.

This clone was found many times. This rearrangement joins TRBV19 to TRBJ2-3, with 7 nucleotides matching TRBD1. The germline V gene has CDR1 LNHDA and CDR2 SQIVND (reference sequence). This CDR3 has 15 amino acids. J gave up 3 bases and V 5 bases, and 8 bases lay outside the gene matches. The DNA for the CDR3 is TGTGCCAGTAGTGCACGACAGGGTTCGACAGATACGCAGTATTTT. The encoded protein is CASSARQGSTDTQYF.

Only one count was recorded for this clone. For the CDR3, the DNA is TGTGCCAGCAGTTTGCCCGGGGCCAGCTACGAGCAGTACTTC. This codes for CASSLPGASYEQYF. The gene calls are TRBV28 and TRBJ2-7; tentatively, D is TRBD1 or TRBD2 (5 bases each). This CDR3 region has 14 residues. CDR1 and CDR2 from the germline V gene are MDHEN and SYDVKM. Trimming cost V 3 bases and J 3 bases, with 12 bases left between them. The whole variable domain, filled in from reference TRBV28 and TRBJ2-7, reads DVKVTQSSRYLVKRTGEKVFLECVQDMDHENMFWYRQDPGLGLRLIYFSYDVKMKEKGDIPEGYSVSREKKERFSLILESASTNQTSMYLCASSLPGASYEQYFGPGTRLTVT.

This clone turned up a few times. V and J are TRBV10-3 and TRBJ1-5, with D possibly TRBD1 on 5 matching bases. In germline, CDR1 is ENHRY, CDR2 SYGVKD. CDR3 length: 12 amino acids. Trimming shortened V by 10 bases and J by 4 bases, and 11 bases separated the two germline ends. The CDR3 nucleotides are TGTGCCACCGGGACGGAAAATCAGCCCCAGCATTTT. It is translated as CATGTENQPQHF.

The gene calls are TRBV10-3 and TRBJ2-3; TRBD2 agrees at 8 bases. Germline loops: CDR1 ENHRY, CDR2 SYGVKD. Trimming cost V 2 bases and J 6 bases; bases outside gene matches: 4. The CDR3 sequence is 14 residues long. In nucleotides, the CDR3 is TGTGCCATCAGTGAGGCTGCGGGGGGCGATACGCAGTATTTT. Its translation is CAISEAAGGDTQYF.

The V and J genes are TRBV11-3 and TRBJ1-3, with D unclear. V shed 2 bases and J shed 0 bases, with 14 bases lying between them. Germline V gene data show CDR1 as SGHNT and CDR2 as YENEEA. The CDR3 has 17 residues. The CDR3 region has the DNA TGTGCCAGCAGCTTACCGTGGAGGGTCCCCTCTGGAAACACCATATATTTT. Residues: CASSLPWRVPSGNTIYF.

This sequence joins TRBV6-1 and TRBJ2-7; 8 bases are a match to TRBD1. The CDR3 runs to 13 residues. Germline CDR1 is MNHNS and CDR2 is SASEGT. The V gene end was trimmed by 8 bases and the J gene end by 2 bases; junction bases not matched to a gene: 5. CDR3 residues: CASRPGQAYEQYF. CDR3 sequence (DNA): TGTGCCAGCCGACCGGGACAGGCCTACGAGCAGTACTTC.

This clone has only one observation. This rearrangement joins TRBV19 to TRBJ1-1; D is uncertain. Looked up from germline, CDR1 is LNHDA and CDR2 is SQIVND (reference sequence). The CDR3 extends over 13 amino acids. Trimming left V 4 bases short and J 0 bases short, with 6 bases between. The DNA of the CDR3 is TGTGCCAGTAGTACCAAACTGAACACTGAAGCTTTCTTT. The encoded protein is CASSTKLNTEAFF.

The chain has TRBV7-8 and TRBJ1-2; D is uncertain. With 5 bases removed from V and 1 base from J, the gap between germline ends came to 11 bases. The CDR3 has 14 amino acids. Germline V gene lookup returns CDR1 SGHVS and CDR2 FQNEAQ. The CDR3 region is CASSPRERNYGYTF. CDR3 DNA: TGTGCCAGCAGCCCCCGGGAGCGTAACTATGGCTACACCTTC. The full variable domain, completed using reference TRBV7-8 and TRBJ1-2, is GAGVSQSPRYKVAKRGQDVALRCDPISGHVSLFWYQQALGQGPEFLTYFQNEAQLDKSGLPSDRFFAERPEGSVSTLKIQRTQQEDSAVYLCASSPRERNYGYTFGSGTRLTVV.

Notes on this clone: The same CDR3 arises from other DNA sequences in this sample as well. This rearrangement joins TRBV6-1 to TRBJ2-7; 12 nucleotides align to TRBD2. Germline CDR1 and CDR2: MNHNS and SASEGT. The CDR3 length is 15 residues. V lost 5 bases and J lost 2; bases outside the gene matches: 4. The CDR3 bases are TGTGCCAGCAGTACCCTAGCGGGAGGGCCCTACGAGCAGTACTTC. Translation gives CASSTLAGGPYEQYF.

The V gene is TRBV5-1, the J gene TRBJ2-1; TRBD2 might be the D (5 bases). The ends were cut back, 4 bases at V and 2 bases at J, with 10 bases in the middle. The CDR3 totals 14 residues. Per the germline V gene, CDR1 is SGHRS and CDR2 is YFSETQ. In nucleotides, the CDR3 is TGCGCCAGCAGCAAGGACTCAACCTACAATGAGCAGTTCTTC. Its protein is CASSKDSTYNEQFF. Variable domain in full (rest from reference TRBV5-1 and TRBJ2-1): KAGVTQTPRYLIKTRGQQVTLSCSPISGHRSVSWYQQTPGQGLQFLFEYFSETQRNKGNFPGRFSGRQFSNSRSEMNVSTLELGDSALYLCASSKDSTYNEQFFGPGTRLTVL.

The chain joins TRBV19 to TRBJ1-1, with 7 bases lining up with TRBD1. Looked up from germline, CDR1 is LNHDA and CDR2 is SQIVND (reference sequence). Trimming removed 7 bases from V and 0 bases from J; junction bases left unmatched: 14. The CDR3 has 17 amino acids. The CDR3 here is CASTETGRGTMNTEAFF. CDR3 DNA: TGTGCCAGTACCGAAACGGGCAGGGGGACCATGAACACTGAAGCTTTCTTT. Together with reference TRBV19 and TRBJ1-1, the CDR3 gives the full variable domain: DGGITQSPKYLFRKEGQNVTLSCEQNLNHDAMYWYRQDPGQGLRLIYYSQIVNDFQKGDIAEGYSVSREKKESFPLTVTSAQKNPTAFYLCASTETGRGTMNTEAFFGQGTRLTVV.